This T cell receptor beta chain emerged from a study of cytomegalovirus exposure and HLA in healthy donors. Trimming cost V 0 bases and J 3 bases; bases outside gene matches: 1. CDR3 size: 16 residues. CDR1 and CDR2 (germline): SGHNT, YYREEE (reference sequence). This clone has a handful of counts. Data came from immunoSEQ multiplex PCR; TCRdb stores just in-frame clones and leaves some out. The data contain about 130,000 clones, 90% to 96% of them singletons. The chain couples TRBV5-4 to TRBJ2-5; 14 bases match TRBD2. The sequence came from a man aged 18 to 35 in good health and CMV-seronegative. Sequencing input: PBMCs. The CDR3 is CASSLGGLAGEETQYF. The CDR3 region has the DNA TGTGCCAGCAGCTTGGGGGGACTAGCGGGGGAAGAGACCCAGTACTTC.